This T cell receptor (beta chain) was sequenced during a study of regulatory T cells in long-lasting Graves disease. Study-wide results and caveats: Thyroid tissue went unexamined; only peripheral blood was analyzed.

In building TCR beta libraries, iRepertoire HTBI primers were used together with Arm-PCR of CDR3 regions. TCRdb used MiXCR to reprocess the multiplex PCR reads, holding one entry per CDR3 protein. The sample consists of 350,000 to 550,000 distinct CDR3 sequences, about a sixth of them appearing once. About this clonotype itself: The antigen is not known.

Time point of the sample: newly diagnosed GD, antithyroid drugs for less than 3 months. RNA extracted from PBMCs served as the sequencing template. The V gene end was trimmed by 3 bases and the J gene end by 4 bases; junction bases not matched to a gene: 9. Per the germline V gene, CDR1 is LGHDT and CDR2 is YNNKEL (reference sequence). CDR3 length equals 16 residues. Another study also made use of these data, one on T cells in Graves' hyperthyroidism and ophthalmopathy. As that report states: The study defined stable Graves' hyperthyroidism as no ophthalmopathy progression within 18 months. With the HTBI primer set, the TCR CDR3 went through a first round of RT-PCR.

The material was peripheral blood mononuclear cells (PBMCs), obtained at new diagnosis, from a patient treated with antithyroid drugs. This sequence originates from a woman younger than 30 with Graves disease. This rearrangement joins TRBV3-1 to TRBJ2-1; 7 bases agree with TRBD2. DNA for the CDR3: TGTGCCAGCAGCCATTTTCCCGGGAGGAATTACAATGAGCAGTTCTTC. Protein sequence: CASSHFPGRNYNEQFF.